The 13 T cell receptor beta chains listed next were all sequenced from one sample in a study of metastatic and nonmetastatic thyroid tumors. Not a single patient had been given any form of treatment at any point before undergoing thyroid surgery. Using MiXCR, TCRdb reanalyzed the PCR reads. The sample holds about 48,000 clones, more than 20% seen once. The sequencing input was blood. All receptors come from a male donor with papillary thyroid cancer or a benign thyroid nodule (not recorded which). Some clones in this sample may be carry-over from other donors' samples.

By share, this clone ranks as medium-sized (0.01 to 0.1%). In nucleotides, the CDR3 is TGTGCCAGCAGCTCGGGACTTCGGTCGTACTTC. It codes for CASSSGLRSYF. The chain carries TRBV7-2 and TRBJ2-7; perhaps TRBD2 as D (6 bases). Trimming took 4 bases from V and 12 from J, leaving 13 bases between them. Germline V gene lookup returns CDR1 SGHTA and CDR2 FQGNSA. This CDR3 has 11 residues.

In its sample, this clone was seen many times. The CDR3, as DNA: TGTGCCAGCAGTGAAGTTGGGGGGCCTGGAAACACCATATATTTT. Protein sequence: CASSEVGGPGNTIYF. The chain is built from TRBV6-1 and TRBJ1-3, with a tentative D call TRBD1 (6 bases). V lost 1 base and J lost 2, with 9 bases in between. Germline V lookup: CDR1 MNHNS, CDR2 SASEGT. This CDR3 is 15 amino acids long.

This clone was counted ten times or more. This chain uses TRBV18 with TRBJ2-5; 7 bases align to TRBD1. Trimming took 3 bases from V and 4 from J; bases not matched to a gene: 8. This CDR3 is 15 amino acids long. Germline assignment: CDR1 KGHSH and CDR2 LQKENI. The CDR3 region has the DNA TGTGCCAGCTCACCTTCCCGAAACAGGGGAGAGACCCAGTACTTC. Its translation is CASSPSRNRGETQYF.

The sample holds many counts of this clone. The V and J genes are TRBV28 and TRBJ2-1; 10 nucleotides agree with TRBD2. The CDR3 extends over 18 amino acids. The junction had 11 bases not matched to a gene; V was cut back by 6 bases and J by 0 bases. Germline V gene data show CDR1 as MDHEN and CDR2 as SYDVKM. CDR3 protein: CASSRSLASGSSYNEQFF. CDR3 coding DNA: TGTGCCAGCAGCCGCTCACTTGCTAGCGGGAGCTCCTACAATGAGCAGTTCTTC.

This clone was observed many times. Germline and junction disagree at one end, which may indicate a read error. The sample holds other DNA sequences that translate to the same CDR3. The chain employs TRBV7-9 and TRBJ1-1, with D perhaps TRBD1 (6 bases). This CDR3 region has 15 residues. CDR1 is SEHNR, CDR2 FQNEAQ, per germline (reference sequence). The CDR3 is CASSLVWGANTEAFF. CDR3 DNA: TGCGCCAGCAGCTTAGTGTGGGGGGCGAACACTGAAGCTTTCTTT.

This clone showed up many times. The chain joins TRBV9 to TRBJ1-1; no firm D call. This CDR3 has 14 residues. Trimming removed 2 bases from V and 0 bases from J, with 8 bases in between. The germline V gene has CDR1 SGDLS and CDR2 YYNGEE. The CDR3 loop reads CASSVGYMNTEAFF. The CDR3 DNA sequence: TGTGCCAGCAGCGTCGGTTATATGAACACTGAAGCTTTCTTT.

By share, this clone ranks as medium-sized. V is TRBV5-1 and J is TRBJ1-2; 8 nucleotides match TRBD1. J was trimmed by 4 bases and V by 4 bases; bases with no gene match: 6. Germline V gives CDR1 SGHRS, CDR2 YFSETQ. CDR3 length: 14 amino acids. CDR3 sequence reads: CASSPGQGGYGYTF. The CDR3 DNA follows: TGCGCCAGCAGCCCAGGACAGGGAGGCTATGGCTACACCTTC. The full variable domain, rest sourced from reference TRBV5-1 and TRBJ1-2, is KAGVTQTPRYLIKTRGQQVTLSCSPISGHRSVSWYQQTPGQGLQFLFEYFSETQRNKGNFPGRFSGRQFSNSRSEMNVSTLELGDSALYLCASSPGQGGYGYTFGSGTRLTVV.

This clone was recorded only once. One junction end disagrees with the germline gene, perhaps due to a read error. The chain carries TRBV7-6 and TRBJ2-7; 10 positions match TRBD1. In germline, CDR1 is SGHVS, CDR2 FNYEAQ. The CDR3 extends over 14 amino acids. The CDR3 nucleotides are TGTGCCAGCATCTTATGGGACAGGGGCTACGAGCAGTACTTC. It translates to CASILWDRGYEQYF.

This chain joins TRBV20-1 and TRBJ2-7, with D perhaps TRBD1 (5 bases). The CDR3 runs 13 residues. Germline V gives CDR1 DFQATT, CDR2 SNEGSKA (reference sequence). Trimming took off 1 base at V and 1 base at J, with 8 bases between the two ends. In nucleotides, the CDR3 is TGCAGTGCTAGAGGACAGTATTCCTACGAGCAGTACTTC. Residues: CSARGQYSYEQYF.

The chain carries TRBV9 and TRBJ2-7; possibly TRBD2 for D (6 bases). Germline assignment: CDR1 SGDLS and CDR2 YYNGEE. This CDR3 region has 14 residues. V was pared by 3 bases and J by 6 bases, with 16 bases between. The CDR3 sequence: CASSATSGRREQYF. Written as DNA, the CDR3 is TGTGCCAGCAGCGCGACTAGTGGGAGACGCGAGCAGTACTTC.

This clone was observed many times. V gene TRBV20-1 combines with J gene TRBJ2-7, with 9 bases identical to TRBD1. This CDR3 is built from 13 residues. The germline CDR1 and CDR2 sequences are DFQATT and SNEGSKA (reference sequence). After removal of 6 bases from V and 4 bases from J, the junction contained 7 bases not matched to a gene. This CDR3 is CSAAGTGWYEQYF. DNA of the CDR3: TGCAGTGCCGCCGGGACAGGGTGGTACGAGCAGTACTTC.

The CDR3 is CASSPRFQVMSNQPQHF. CDR3 DNA sequence: TGTGCCAGCAGCCCCCGCTTCCAGGTAATGAGCAATCAGCCCCAGCATTTT. The V call is TRBV6-1, the J call TRBJ1-5; no clear D. Trimming took 6 bases from V and 1 from J, leaving 19 bases between them. Germline CDR1 reads MNHNS; CDR2 reads SASEGT. There are 17 residues in the CDR3.

This clone was seen at least ten times. The rearrangement joins TRBV5-1 to TRBJ1-2; 7 nucleotides line up with TRBD1. The CDR3 extends over 15 amino acids. V was pared by 4 bases and J by 6 bases, with 12 bases of the junction left unmatched. Germline lookup yields CDR1 SGHRS and CDR2 YFSETQ. The CDR3 bases are TGCGCCAGCAGCCCTTCACGGACAGGACAAAATGGCTACACCTTC. Residues: CASSPSRTGQNGYTF.